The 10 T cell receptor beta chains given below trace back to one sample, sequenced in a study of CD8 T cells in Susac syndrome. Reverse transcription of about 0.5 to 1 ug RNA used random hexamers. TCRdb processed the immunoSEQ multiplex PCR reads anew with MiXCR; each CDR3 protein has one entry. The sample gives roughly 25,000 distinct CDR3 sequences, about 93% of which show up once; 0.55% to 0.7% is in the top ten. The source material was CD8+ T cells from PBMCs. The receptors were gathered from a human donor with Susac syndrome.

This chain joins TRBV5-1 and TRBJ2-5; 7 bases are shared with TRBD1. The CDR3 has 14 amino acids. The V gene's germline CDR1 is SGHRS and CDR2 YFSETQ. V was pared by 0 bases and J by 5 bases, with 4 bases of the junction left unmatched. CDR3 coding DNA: TGCGCCAGCAGCTTGGTAGGGGGCGCGGAGACCCAGTACTTC. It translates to CASSLVGGAETQYF.

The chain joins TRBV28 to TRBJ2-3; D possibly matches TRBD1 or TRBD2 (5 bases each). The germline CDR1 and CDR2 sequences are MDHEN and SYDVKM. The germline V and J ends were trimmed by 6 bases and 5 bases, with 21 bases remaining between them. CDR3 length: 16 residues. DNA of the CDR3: TGTGCCAGCAGGCTCCTAGAAGGGGCTGGACTAGATACGCAGTATTTT. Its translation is CASRLLEGAGLDTQYF.

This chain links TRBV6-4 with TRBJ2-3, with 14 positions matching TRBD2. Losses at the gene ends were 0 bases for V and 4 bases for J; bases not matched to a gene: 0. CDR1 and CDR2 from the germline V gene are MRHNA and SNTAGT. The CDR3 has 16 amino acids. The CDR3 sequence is CASSDSTSGGADTQYF. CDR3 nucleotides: TGTGCCAGCAGTGACTCGACTAGCGGGGGGGCAGATACGCAGTATTTT.

CDR3 sequence reads: CSVVAGDRDYGYTF. The DNA of the CDR3 is TGCAGCGTTGTGGCCGGGGATAGAGACTATGGCTACACCTTC. The chain is built from TRBV29-1 and TRBJ1-2; D unclear. This CDR3 comprises 14 residues. Trimming removed 4 bases from V and 3 bases from J, with 15 bases in between. In germline, CDR1 is SQVTM, CDR2 ANQGSEA.

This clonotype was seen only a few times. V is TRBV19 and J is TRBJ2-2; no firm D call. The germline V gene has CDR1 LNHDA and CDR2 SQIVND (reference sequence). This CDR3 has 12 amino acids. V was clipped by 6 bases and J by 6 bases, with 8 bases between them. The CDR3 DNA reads TGTGCCAGTAGCGCGCTGCCCGGGGAGCTGTTTTTT. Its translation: CASSALPGELFF.

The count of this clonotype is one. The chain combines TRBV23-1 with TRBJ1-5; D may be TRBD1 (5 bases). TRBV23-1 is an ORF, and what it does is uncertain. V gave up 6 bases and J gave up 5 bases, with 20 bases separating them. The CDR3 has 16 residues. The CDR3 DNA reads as TGCGCCAGCAGACCTTCAGGGCCCCGGACGTATCAGCCCCAGCATTTT. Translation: CASRPSGPRTYQPQHF.

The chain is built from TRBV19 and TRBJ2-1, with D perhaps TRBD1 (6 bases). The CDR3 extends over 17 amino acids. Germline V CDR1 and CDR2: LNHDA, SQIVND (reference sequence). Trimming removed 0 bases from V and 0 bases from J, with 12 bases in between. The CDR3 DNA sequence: TGTGCCAGTAGTATAGATTGGACAGATGTCTCCTACAATGAGCAGTTCTTC. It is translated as CASSIDWTDVSYNEQFF.

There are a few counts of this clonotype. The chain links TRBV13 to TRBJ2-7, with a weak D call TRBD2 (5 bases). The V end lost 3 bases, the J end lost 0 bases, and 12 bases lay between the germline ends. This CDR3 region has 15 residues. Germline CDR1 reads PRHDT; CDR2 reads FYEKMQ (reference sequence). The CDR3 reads CASSFLDGNSYEQYF. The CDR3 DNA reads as TGTGCCAGCAGCTTCTTGGACGGGAACTCCTACGAGCAGTACTTC.

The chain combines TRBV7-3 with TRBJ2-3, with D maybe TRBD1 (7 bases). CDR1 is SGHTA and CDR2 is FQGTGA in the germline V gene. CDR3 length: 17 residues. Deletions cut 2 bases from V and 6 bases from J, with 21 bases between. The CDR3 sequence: CASSLYEGPRGDDTQYF. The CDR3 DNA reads TGTGCCAGCAGCTTATATGAAGGGCCCAGGGGGGACGATACGCAGTATTTT.

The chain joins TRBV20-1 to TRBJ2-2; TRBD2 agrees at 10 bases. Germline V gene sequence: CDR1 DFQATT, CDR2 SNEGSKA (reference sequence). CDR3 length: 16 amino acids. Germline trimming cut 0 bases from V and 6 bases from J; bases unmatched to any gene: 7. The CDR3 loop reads CSARERLAGEAGELFF. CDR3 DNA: TGCAGTGCTAGAGAAAGGCTAGCGGGGGAGGCCGGGGAGCTGTTTTTT.